Listed below are T cell receptor beta chains from one sample, sequenced in a study of T cell responses to AZD1222 COVID-19 vaccine. Clones were read by immunoSEQ multiplex PCR, and TCRdb kept only the in-frame ones, dropping some. The table records approximately 90,000 clones, roughly nine tenths of them present only once. Sample: peripheral blood, taken on day 0 of AZD1222 vaccination. These receptors came from an adult in good health. CDR3s include the opening cysteine and the closing phenylalanine or tryptophan. A D gene is named only where the DNA matches it firmly.

V,J,length,D,CDR3,DNA
TRBV5-4,TRBJ1-1,11,NA,CASSLNTEAFF,TGTGCCAGCAGTTTGAACACTGAAGCTTTCTTT
TRBV10-3,TRBJ2-7,12,TRBD1,CAIRGQSYEQYF,TGTGCCATCAGGGGACAGTCCTACGAGCAGTACTTC
TRBV29-1,TRBJ1-1,13,NA,CSVPGQRGPEAFF,TGCAGCGTTCCCGGACAGAGGGGTCCTGAAGCTTTCTTT
TRBV14,TRBJ1-2,16,NA,CASSQVAGFAAYGYTF,TGTGCCAGCAGCCAAGTGGCAGGGTTCGCCGCCTATGGCTACACCTTC
TRBV13,TRBJ2-7,14,NA,CASSLSGNPYEQYF,TGTGCCAGCAGCTTATCTGGAAACCCCTACGAGCAGTACTTC
TRBV27,TRBJ2-1,14,NA,CASYGASSYNEQFF,TGTGCCAGCTACGGCGCCAGCTCCTACAATGAGCAGTTCTTC
TRBV5-1,TRBJ2-7,14,TRBD2,CASSRLAGGSEQYF,TGCGCCAGCAGCCGACTAGCGGGAGGGAGTGAGCAGTACTTC
TRBV4-1,TRBJ1-1,14,NA,CASSQVSSESQAFF,TGCGCCAGCAGCCAAGTATCTTCAGAGTCCCAAGCTTTCTTT
TRBV6-5,TRBJ2-7,15,NA,CASTHAGTEVYEQYF,TGTGCCAGCACTCACGCCGGGACGGAGGTCTACGAGCAGTACTTC
TRBV6-5,TRBJ1-5,12,NA,CASREVSQPQHF,TGTGCCAGCAGGGAGGTCTCTCAGCCCCAGCATTTT